The table lists the clone carrying this TCR beta chain with a few counts. Its antigen remains unknown. This sample was included in a study of T cells in Graves' hyperthyroidism and ophthalmopathy. Study-level background: Pretreatment peripheral blood was obtained at initial diagnosis. General study points: Blood shared most expanded thyroid clonotypes above 0.001.

TCR beta CDR3 sequences were amplified from RNA transcripts. During a first-round RT-PCR of the TCR CDR3, the HTBI primer set was used. TCRdb itself ran the multiplex PCR reads through MiXCR, one entry per CDR3 protein. There are around 490,000 distinct CDR3 sequences in the sample; about 20% occur only once, and over 45% lies in the top ten. PBMCs were collected from a roughly 9.7 ml volume of fresh peripheral blood. The receptor's source is a man in his forties or fifties with Graves' ophthalmopathy. Input material: blood.

Here the CDR3 reads CASSGGTDRAYEQYF. The CDR3 DNA follows: TGTGCCAGCAGTGGCGGGACAGACCGGGCCTACGAGCAGTACTTC. V usage is TRBV6-1 and J usage is TRBJ2-7, with a weak D call TRBD1 (7 bases). The ends were cut back, 4 bases at V and 2 bases at J, with 15 bases in the middle. Per germline, CDR1 MNHNS and CDR2 SASEGT. This CDR3 is built from 15 residues.